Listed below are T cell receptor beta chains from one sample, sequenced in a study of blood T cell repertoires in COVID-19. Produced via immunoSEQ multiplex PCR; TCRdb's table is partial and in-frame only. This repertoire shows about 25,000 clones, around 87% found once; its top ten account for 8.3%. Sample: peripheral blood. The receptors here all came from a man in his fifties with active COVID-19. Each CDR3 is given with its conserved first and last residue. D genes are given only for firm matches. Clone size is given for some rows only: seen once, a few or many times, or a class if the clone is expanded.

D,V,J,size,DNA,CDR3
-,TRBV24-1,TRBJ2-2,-,TGTGCCACCAGTGCCGGAGGGTTGAGCGGGGAGCTGTTTTTT,CATSAGGLSGELFF
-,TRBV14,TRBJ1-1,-,TGTGCCAGCAGCCAAGCCAGGGCAGGAGAAGCTTTCTTT,CASSQARAGEAFF
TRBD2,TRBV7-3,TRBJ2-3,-,TGTGCCAGCAGTTCGTCCGGGACTAGCCTCTCCGATACGCAGTATTTT,CASSSSGTSLSDTQYF
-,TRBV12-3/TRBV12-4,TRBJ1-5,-,TGTGCCAGCAGTCCTTCGGGGGTGGAGCCCCAGCATTTT,CASSPSGVEPQHF
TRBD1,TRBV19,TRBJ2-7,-,TGTGCCAGTAGTCCTGGGACAGGAAAAAGCTCCTACGAGCAGTACTTC,CASSPGTGKSSYEQYF
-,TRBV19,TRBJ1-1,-,TGTGCCAGTAGCACAGGGAATTTTAACACTGAAGCTTTCTTT,CASSTGNFNTEAFF
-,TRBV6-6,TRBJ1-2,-,TGTGCCAGCAGTCCAATTACAGGGAATGGCTACACCTTC,CASSPITGNGYTF
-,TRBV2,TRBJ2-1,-,TGTGCCAGCAGACCCGGACAGTACAATGAGCAGTTCTTC,CASRPGQYNEQFF
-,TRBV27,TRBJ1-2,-,TGTGCCAGCAGTTTATCGGGGGGATGGGGGAATAACTATGGCTACACCTTC,CASSLSGGWGNNYGYTF
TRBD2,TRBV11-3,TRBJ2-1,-,TGTGCCAGCAGCTTATCTATCCCTTGGCTAGCGGGAGACTCCTACAATGAGCAGTTCTTC,CASSLSIPWLAGDSYNEQFF
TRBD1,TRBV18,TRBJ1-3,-,TGTGCCAGCTCACCGGACAGGACTGGAAACACCATATATTTT,CASSPDRTGNTIYF
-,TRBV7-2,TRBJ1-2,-,TGTGCCAGCAGCTTAGGAGGCGTGAACTATGGCTACACCTTC,CASSLGGVNYGYTF
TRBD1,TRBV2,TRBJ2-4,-,TGTGCCAGCTTTAAGGGACAGGGGTCAAACATTCAGTACTTC,CASFKGQGSNIQYF
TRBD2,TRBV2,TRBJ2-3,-,TGTGCCAGCAGTGAGACTAGCGGGGGCACAGATACGCAGTATTTT,CASSETSGGTDTQYF
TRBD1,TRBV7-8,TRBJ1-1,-,TGTGCCAGCAGCATCGGGACAGGGGGCACTGAAGCTTTCTTT,CASSIGTGGTEAFF
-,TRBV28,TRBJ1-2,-,TGTGCCAGCAGGGTAACAGGGTACTATGGCTACACCTTC,CASRVTGYYGYTF
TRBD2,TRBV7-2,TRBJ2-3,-,TGTGCCAGCAGCTTAGGAGCGGGGGGGCGGACTAGCACAGATACGCAGTATTTT,CASSLGAGGRTSTDTQYF
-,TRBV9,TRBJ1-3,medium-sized,TGTGCCAGCAGCGTAGACCCGCAGACAGATTTGTCTGACTCTGGAAACACCATATATTTT,CASSVDPQTDLSDSGNTIYF
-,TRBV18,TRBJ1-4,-,TGTGCCAGCTCTCCCGGACAGTTTTCGGGTTGGACTAATGAAAAACTGTTTTTT,CASSPGQFSGWTNEKLFF
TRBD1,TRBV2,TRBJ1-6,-,TGTGCCAGCAGTAAGACACAGGGGAGCTCCTATAATTCACCCCTCCACTTT,CASSKTQGSSYNSPLHF
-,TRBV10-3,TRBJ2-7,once,TGTGCCATCAGTGAGACGGGTGCGAAACGCTCCTACGAGCAGTACTTC,CAISETGAKRSYEQYF
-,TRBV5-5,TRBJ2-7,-,TGTGCCAGCAGCGGAGGGCGTCGGGACTACGAGCAGTACTTC,CASSGGRRDYEQYF
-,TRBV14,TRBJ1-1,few,TGTGCCAGCAGCCGACAGCAGAACACTGAAGCTTTCTTT,CASSRQQNTEAFF
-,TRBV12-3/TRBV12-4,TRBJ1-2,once,TGTGCCAGCAGTTTAGTAACAGGTTATGGCTACACCTTC,CASSLVTGYGYTF
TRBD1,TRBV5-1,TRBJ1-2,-,TGCGCCAGCAGGGTTACCGGGACAGGCCTAGGCTACACCTTC,CASRVTGTGLGYTF
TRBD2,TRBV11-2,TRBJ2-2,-,TGTGCCAGCAGCCCAACAGGGCTAGCGGGAAAGGGGGAGCTGTTTTTT,CASSPTGLAGKGELFF
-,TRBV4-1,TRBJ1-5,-,TGCGCCAGCAGCCCAGGGGCAGGGCAGGGGTACACTCAGCCCCAGCATTTT,CASSPGAGQGYTQPQHF
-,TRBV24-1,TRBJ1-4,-,TGTGCCACCAGTGATTCGGCTGCCGGCCTGGGGGGTGAAAAACTGTTTTTT,CATSDSAAGLGGEKLFF
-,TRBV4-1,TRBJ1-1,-,TGCGCCAGCAGCCAAGGACAGTTTCTGAACACTGAAGCTTTCTTT,CASSQGQFLNTEAFF
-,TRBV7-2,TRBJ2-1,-,TGTGCCAGCAGCCTACACCTGAGGAGCTCCTACAATGAGCAGTTCTTC,CASSLHLRSSYNEQFF
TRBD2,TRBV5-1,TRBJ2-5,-,TGCGCCAGCGGCTTAGCGGGCGAGACCCAGTACTTC,CASGLAGETQYF
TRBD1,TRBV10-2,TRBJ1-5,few,TGCGCCAGCAGTGGGACAGGGGGTAATCAGCCCCAGCATTTT,CASSGTGGNQPQHF
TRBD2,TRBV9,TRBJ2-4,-,TGTGCCAGCAGCGCCGGAGGGACTAGCGGGGGTTGGGAGGACGCCAAAAACATTCAGTACTTC,CASSAGGTSGGWEDAKNIQYF
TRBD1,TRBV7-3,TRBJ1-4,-,TGTGCCAGCAGCTCCGGGACAGGGGGGAATGAAAAACTGTTTTTT,CASSSGTGGNEKLFF
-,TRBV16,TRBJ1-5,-,TGTGCCAGCAGCCAACGGGTGAATCAGCCCCAGCATTTT,CASSQRVNQPQHF
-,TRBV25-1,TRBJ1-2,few,TGTGCCAGCAGTGCCACGGCGGACTATGGCTACACCTTC,CASSATADYGYTF
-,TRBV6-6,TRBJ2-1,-,TGTGCCAGCAGTTTACGAGATACAGGGTTCCAGTTCTTC,CASSLRDTGFQFF
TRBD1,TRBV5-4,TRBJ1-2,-,TGTGCCAGCAGCTCCAAGACAGGGGGCGTATCTGGCTACACCTTC,CASSSKTGGVSGYTF
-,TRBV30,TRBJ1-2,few,TGTGCCTGGATGCGTCTGAGGGCTAGTAGCGATGGCTACACCTTC,CAWMRLRASSDGYTF
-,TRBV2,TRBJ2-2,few,TGTGCCAGCAGAACCAGGATAAACACCGGGGAGCTGTTTTTT,CASRTRINTGELFF
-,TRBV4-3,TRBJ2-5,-,TGCGCCAGCAGCCCCCGGGACAAAGAGACCCAGTACTTC,CASSPRDKETQYF
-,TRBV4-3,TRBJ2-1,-,TGCGCCAGCAGCCAAGACATGAAAGGGGGCAATGAGCAGTTCTTC,CASSQDMKGGNEQFF
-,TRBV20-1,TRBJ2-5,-,TGCAGTGCCGACAAACAAGAGACCCAGTACTTC,CSADKQETQYF
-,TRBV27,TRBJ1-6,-,TGTGCCAGCAGTCCGCGGACAGTAAATTCACCCCTCCACTTT,CASSPRTVNSPLHF
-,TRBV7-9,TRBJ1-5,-,TGTGCCAGCAGCCCACCTTCCGCCCTAGGGCCCCAGCATTTT,CASSPPSALGPQHF
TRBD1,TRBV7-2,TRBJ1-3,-,TGTGCCAGCAGTTCGGGACAGGGGGGAAACACCATATATTTT,CASSSGQGGNTIYF
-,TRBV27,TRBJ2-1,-,TGTGCCAGCAGTCACCGGAGTGAGCAGTTCTTC,CASSHRSEQFF
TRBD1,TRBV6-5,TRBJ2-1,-,TGTGCCAGCAGCGCCGACGGGACAGCAAATTATGAGCAGTTCTTC,CASSADGTANYEQFF
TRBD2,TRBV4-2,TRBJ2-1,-,TGTGCCAGCAGCCAACTTGGACTAGCCGAAATCGGGGCGGGCTCCTACAATGAGCAGTTCTTC,CASSQLGLAEIGAGSYNEQFF
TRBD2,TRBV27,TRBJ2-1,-,TGTGCCAGCAGTTTTATGGGACTAGCGGGAGGGAGGGGGATCTACAATGAGCAGTTCTTC,CASSFMGLAGGRGIYNEQFF
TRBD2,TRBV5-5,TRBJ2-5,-,TGTGCCAGCAGAGTAGTGGCGGGAGGTCCACAAGAGACCCAGTACTTC,CASRVVAGGPQETQYF
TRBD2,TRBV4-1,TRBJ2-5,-,TGCGCCAGCAGCCAAGTAGCGGGAGATGAGACCCAGTACTTC,CASSQVAGDETQYF
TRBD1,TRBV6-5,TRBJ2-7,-,TGTGCCAGCAGTTACTCACGGACAGGGGTATACGAGCAGTACTTC,CASSYSRTGVYEQYF
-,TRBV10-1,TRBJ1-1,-,TGCGCCAGCAGTGAGTCAGGAGGGATGGAAGCTTTCTTT,CASSESGGMEAFF
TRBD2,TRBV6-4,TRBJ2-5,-,TGTGCCAGCAGTGCGGGAGCGGGAGCTGGGGAGACCCAGTACTTC,CASSAGAGAGETQYF
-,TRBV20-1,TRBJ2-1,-,TGCAGTGCTAGAGGGCCCGTCAAGCAGTTCTTC,CSARGPVKQFF
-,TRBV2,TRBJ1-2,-,TGTGCCAGCACTTTCACAGCTAACTATGGCTACACCTTC,CASTFTANYGYTF